This entry describes one T cell receptor beta chain. This clonotype has a handful of counts. This receptor's antigen is unknown. Base quality data are lacking; no much larger clone is found one base away. The entry originates in a study of blood T cells in healthy people across ages (dated by TCRdb to between 2014 and 2017). Describing the broader study: In model experiments, template switching captured about one uniquely barcoded TCR beta cDNA molecule for every two T cells. Two additional independent replicas of 1 million unique cDNA reads from the same blood draw were analyzed for two donors (one aged 18 to 30 and one aged 80 or older). To avoid experimental bias, donors of different ages were spread randomly across the sequencing lanes. The donors were split into four age groups: young (average approximately 16 years), middle-aged (over 35), aged (around 67) and long-lived (roughly 86). Using deep sequencing normalized with unique cDNA molecular identifiers, the study measured how TCR beta repertoire diversity changes with age. The study at large found these results: Total diversity estimates from one million sequenced T cells were considered lower bounds and underestimates. As age increased, observed TCR beta diversity per million T cells dropped in a roughly linear way, and a significant reduction was already evident by age approximately 40. Donor CMV infection status was unknown, potentially confounding age-related changes in expanded clonotypes. Since profiling was done on bulk unsorted PBMCs, naive and antigen-experienced compartments could not be conclusively compared. A strong correlation was found between observed TCR beta diversity and the percentage of naive T cells measured by flow cytometry. Compared with the aged group, more naive CD4+ T cells, fewer expanded clones and increased TCR diversity were shown by the long-lived group, suggesting age selection.

The approximately 40 donors, aged roughly 6 to 95 years, were systemically healthy Caucasian individuals from Russia. Ten milliliters of peripheral blood were drawn from each donor into EDTA-treated Vacutainer tubes. Ficoll-Paque density-gradient centrifugation was used to isolate PBMCs, with at least 7 million obtained per sample. Trizol reagent was used to extract total RNA from PBMCs, with at least 5.5 micrograms per sample. For every donor, flow cytometry on a PBMC aliquot measured the percentage of naive CD45RAhigh/CD27high T cells. Libraries were prepared through 5' RACE. Instrument used: Illumina HiSeq 2500. A second roughly 6 to 12 cycle PCR used a sample-barcoded 5' primer and a J-beta primer mix. Each TCR beta cDNA molecule received a unique molecular identifier from a template-switch 5' adaptor carrying 12 random nucleotides. Each sample yielded at least 2.5 million CDR3-containing paired-end reads. The Mint cDNA synthesis kit, primed by a TRBC-specific oligonucleotide, was used to synthesize first-strand cDNA from all RNA. All cDNA was treated with uracil-DNA glycosylase and then went through a first 18-cycle PCR with the universal primers M1SS and BC2_uni_R. Regarding the original processing steps: Each sample was normalized by randomly selecting 1 million high-quality reads, each carrying a distinct molecular identifier. Reads sharing molecular identifiers were discarded rather than binned into consensus sequences. CDR3 identification, clonotype clustering and error correction used MiTCR with a Q25 quality threshold and the strictest error-elimination algorithm. Lower-bound total TCR beta diversity was estimated with a nonparametric unseen species model using Euler transformation. TCRdb reanalyzed the raw reads on its own, using fastp at Q25 for trimming and MiXCR for clone calling, and kept in-frame beta chains. Rows are combined by CDR3 protein, so each entry shows the most common genes and DNA. TCRdb assigned the V and J calls; the authors' analysis was not used. Present in this sample are about 1,500,000 distinct CDR3 sequences, roughly 27% of which were seen just once. The ten largest clones add up to roughly 8% of the sample.

CDR1 SGHTA and CDR2 FQGNSA were looked up in the germline V gene. V is clipped by 0 bases and J by 2 bases, and the sequence between their germline boundaries is 14 bases long. The CDR3 holds 16 amino acids from the cysteine to the phenylalanine. Of all the DNA, just the CDR3 is kept, 48 bases in frame from base 1. Sequenced sample: blood. This sequence originates from a woman aged 25 to 39 in good health. The chain couples TRBV7-2 to TRBJ2-7; the D gene assignment is ambiguous. Read as DNA, the sequence is TGTGCCAGCAGCTTAGCCGGGTCCCTATCAACCTACGAGCAGTACTTC. It is translated as CASSLAGSLSTYEQYF.